Sequencing of this TCR beta chain was carried out in a study of cytotoxic CD8 clonotypes in ibrutinib-treated CLL. Overall study: By median around 70 months, about 12 had progressed and about 14 stayed remitted; responses had been 2 complete and around 24 partial.

Per the germline V gene, CDR1 is MNHEY and CDR2 is SVGAGI. The CDR3 loop spans 13 amino acids. The V end was cut by 6 bases, the J end by 8 bases, with 16 bases between. Study-wide points: The study found clonality rose at ibrutinib response, then fell toward baseline at progression.

The method was immunoSEQ multiplex PCR; TCRdb's version includes in-frame clones alone and lacks a portion of them. This sample has hundreds of thousands of clones; around three quarters occur once, and the top ten carry 15% to 17%. As regards this clone: Antigen specificity is unknown.

This receptor was taken from a human donor with chronic lymphocytic leukemia. The chain uses TRBV6-5 and TRBJ1-2; the D gene is possibly TRBD1 (6 bases). Sequencing used PBMCs, obtained after 24 months of ibrutinib treatment. The CDR3 sequence: CASSRTGSDGYTF. The CDR3 DNA reads as TGTGCCAGCAGCCGTACAGGGTCCGACGGCTACACCTTC.